Sequencing of this TCR beta chain was carried out in a study of cytomegalovirus exposure and HLA in healthy donors. Germline lookup yields CDR1 PRHDT and CDR2 FYEKMQ (reference sequence). The CDR3 contains 15 residues. The J segment lost 2 bases and the V segment lost 5 bases, leaving 6 bases of the junction unmatched. Study observations and caveats: Reported results showed that the classifier diagnosed cytomegalovirus status with high specificity and sensitivity. Researchers reported in a later analysis that common viral pathogens appeared linked to several top clusters.

Primers for the PCR totalled 60 Vbeta and 13 Jbeta. Original analysis: In a later analysis, of roughly 83 million unique beta chains, 9 million to 11 million appeared in at least two donors. Libraries were prepared by immunoSEQ multiplex PCR; TCRdb keeps only in-frame clonotypes and omits some of them. The V and J calls and clone size are taken from that table; D and trimming were inferred from the DNA. The table has around 180,000 clones, 85% seen once. About this clone: The antigen is unknown.

The TCR comes from a boy between 2 and 10 years old in good health and CMV-seronegative. This chain uses TRBV13 with TRBJ2-3, with 8 bases matching TRBD1. Sequenced material: PBMCs. Here the CDR3 DNA reads TGTGCCAGCAGCACCCGACAGGGGAACACAGATACGCAGTATTTT. The encoded protein is CASSTRQGNTDTQYF.